This entry lists 8 T cell receptor beta chains sequenced from one sample in a study of CD8+CD57+ T cells in acquired aplastic anemia. Patients chosen for sequencing had CD8+CD57+ cells that had expanded, as shown by flow cytometry. Genomic DNA acted as the template from which TCR beta VDJ combination and CDR3 sequence profiling were carried out. TCRdb reprocessed the reads via MiXCR and lists one record per CDR3 protein. The sample lists around 170,000 distinct CDR3 sequences, approximately 44% seen once, with 2.5% to 3.5% in the top ten. Sequencing used sorted CD4+, CD8+, or CD8+CD57+ T cells (not recorded which) from PBMCs. The receptors originated from a human donor with aplastic anemia.

The V call is TRBV25-1, the J call TRBJ2-7; 10 positions match TRBD2. This CDR3 has 15 residues. Looked up from germline, CDR1 is MGHDK and CDR2 is SYGVNS. J lost 4 bases, V lost 5 bases, and 8 bases had no gene match. Written as DNA, the CDR3 is TGTGCCAGCAGTACATCCGCTAGCGGGGGTTACGAGCAGTACTTC. The encoded protein is CASSTSASGGYEQYF.

Concerning this clonotype: Its ends do not fully match the called genes, so a read error is possible. V gene TRBV2 combines with J gene TRBJ2-7; D possibly uses TRBD1 or TRBD2 (7 bases each). The CDR3 runs to 12 residues. In germline, CDR1 is SNHLY, CDR2 FYNNEI. The CDR3 loop reads CAGSEKQGREYF. For the CDR3, the DNA is TGTGCCGGCAGTGAGAAACAGGGGAGGGAGTACTTC. The full variable domain, in which reference TRBV2 and TRBJ2-7 provide the parts outside the CDR3, is EPEVTQTPSHQVTQMGQEVILRCVPISNHLYFYWYRQILGQKVEFLVSFYNNEISEKSEIFDDQFSVERPDGSNFTLKIRSTKLEDSAMYFCAGSEKQGREYFGPGTRLTVT.

This clonotype was recorded at least ten times. This chain uses TRBV7-6 with TRBJ2-1; D not resolved. V lost 5 bases and J lost 0, with 14 bases in between. The germline V gene has CDR1 SGHVS and CDR2 FNYEAQ. This CDR3 is built from 16 residues. The CDR3 region is CASSVTSVSSYNEQFF. The CDR3 region has the DNA TGTGCCAGCAGCGTAACTTCGGTTAGCTCCTACAATGAGCAGTTCTTC.

The CDR3 region has the DNA TGTGCCAGCAGGATGGGGGGGACTAATGAAAAACTGTTTTTT. Translation gives CASRMGGTNEKLFF. The chain combines TRBV25-1 with TRBJ1-4; TRBD1 might be the D (5 bases). Trimming shortened V by 6 bases and J by 2 bases, and 10 bases separated the two germline ends. Germline CDR1 MGHDK, CDR2 SYGVNS. The CDR3 has 14 residues.

Worth noting for this clonotype: This may come from a read error, since a much larger clone is one base off. J is TRBJ2-2 and V is TRBV5-1, with 8 bases that match TRBD2. This CDR3 contains 15 residues. Germline V gene data show CDR1 as SGHRS and CDR2 as YFSETQ. With 3 bases clipped from V and 3 bases from J, the junction kept 4 bases outside the gene matches. CDR3 coding DNA: TGCGCCAGCAGCTCAGCGGGGGAGGACACCGGGGAGCTGTTTTTT. This gives the protein CASSSAGEDTGELFF.

The chain joins TRBV7-2 to TRBJ2-5, with 9 nucleotides matching TRBD1. Trimming at V came to 0 bases and at J to 5 bases, leaving 1 base not matched to a gene. Germline loops: CDR1 SGHTA, CDR2 FQGNSA. CDR3 length: 14 residues. CDR3 amino acids: CASSLAGTGETQYF. In DNA, the CDR3 is TGTGCCAGCAGCTTAGCTGGGACAGGGGAGACCCAGTACTTC.

This clonotype was seen at least ten times. This sequence joins TRBV2 and TRBJ1-2, with TRBD1 as a possible D gene (6 bases). Germline loops: CDR1 SNHLY, CDR2 FYNNEI. V lost 7 bases and J lost 8, with 23 bases in between. The CDR3 is made up of 15 amino acids. CDR3 amino acids: CASTSLDRPLRGYTF. In DNA form, the CDR3 reads TGTGCCAGCACTTCCCTCGACAGGCCTCTTCGGGGCTACACCTTC.

In its sample, this clonotype was seen many times. This rearrangement joins TRBV19 to TRBJ1-6; tentative D call: TRBD1 (5 bases). The CDR3 has 17 amino acids. V was clipped by 4 bases and J by 3 bases, with 16 bases between them. Germline-derived CDR1 and CDR2 are LNHDA and SQIVND (reference sequence). The CDR3 protein is CASSTVIKGNYNSPLHF. The CDR3 DNA reads TGTGCCAGTAGTACGGTCATTAAGGGGAACTATAATTCACCCCTCCACTTT.